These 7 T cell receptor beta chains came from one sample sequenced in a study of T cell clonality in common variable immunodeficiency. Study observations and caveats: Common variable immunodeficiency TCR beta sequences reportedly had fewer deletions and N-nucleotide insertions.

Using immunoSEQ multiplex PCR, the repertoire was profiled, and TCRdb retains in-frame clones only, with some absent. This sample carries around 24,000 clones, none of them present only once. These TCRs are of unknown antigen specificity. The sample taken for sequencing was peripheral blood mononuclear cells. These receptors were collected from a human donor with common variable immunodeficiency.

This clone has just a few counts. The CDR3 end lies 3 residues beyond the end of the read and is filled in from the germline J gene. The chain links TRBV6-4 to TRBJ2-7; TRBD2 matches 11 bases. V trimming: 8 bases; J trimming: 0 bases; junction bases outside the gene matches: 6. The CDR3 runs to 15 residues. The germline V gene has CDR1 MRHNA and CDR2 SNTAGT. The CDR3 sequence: CASGSGRGSSYEQYF. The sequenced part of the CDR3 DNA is TGTGCCAGCGGTAGCGGGAGGGGAAGCTCCTACGAG.

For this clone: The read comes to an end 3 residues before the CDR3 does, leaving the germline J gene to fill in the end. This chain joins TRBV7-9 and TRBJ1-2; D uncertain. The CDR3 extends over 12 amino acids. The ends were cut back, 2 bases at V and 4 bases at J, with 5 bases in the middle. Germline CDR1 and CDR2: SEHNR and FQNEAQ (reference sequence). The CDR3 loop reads CASSLNRYGYTF. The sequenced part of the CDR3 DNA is TGTGCCAGCAGCTTAAATCGCTATGGC.

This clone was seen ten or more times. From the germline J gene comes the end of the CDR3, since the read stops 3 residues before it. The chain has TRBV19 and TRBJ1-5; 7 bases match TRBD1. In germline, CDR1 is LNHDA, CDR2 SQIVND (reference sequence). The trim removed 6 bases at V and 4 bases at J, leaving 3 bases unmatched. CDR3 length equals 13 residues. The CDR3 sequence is CASSTGVNQPQHF. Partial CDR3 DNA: TGTGCCAGTAGCACAGGGGTTAATCAGCCC.

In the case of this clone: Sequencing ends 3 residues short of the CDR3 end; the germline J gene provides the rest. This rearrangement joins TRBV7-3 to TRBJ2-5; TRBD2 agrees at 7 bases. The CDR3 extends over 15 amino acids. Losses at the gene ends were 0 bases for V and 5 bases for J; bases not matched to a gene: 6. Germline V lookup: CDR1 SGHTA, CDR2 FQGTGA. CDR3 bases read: TGTGCCAGCAGCTTAACGGGGGGGAGCAGGGAGACC. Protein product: CASSLTGGSRET. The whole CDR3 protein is CASSLTGGSRETQYF.

CDR3 DNA (partial): TGTGCCAGCAGTTATACTAGAGGAAATGAG. The encoded protein is CASSYTRGNE. The CDR3 as a whole reads CASSYTRGNEQFF. V and J are TRBV6-2 or TRBV6-3 and TRBJ2-1; tentatively, D is TRBD2 (5 bases). The read comes to an end 3 residues before the CDR3 does, leaving the germline J gene to fill in the end. The V end lost 3 bases, the J end lost 7 bases, and 10 bases lay between the germline ends. This CDR3 region has 13 residues. Looked up from germline, CDR1 is MNHEY and CDR2 is SVGEGT.

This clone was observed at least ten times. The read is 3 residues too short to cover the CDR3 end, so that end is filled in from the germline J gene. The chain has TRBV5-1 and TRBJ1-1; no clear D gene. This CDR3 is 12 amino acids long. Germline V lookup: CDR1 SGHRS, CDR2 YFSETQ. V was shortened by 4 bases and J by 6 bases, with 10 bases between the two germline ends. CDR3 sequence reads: CASSPEDSEAFF. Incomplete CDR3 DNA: TGCGCCAGCAGCCCAGAGGACTCTGAA.

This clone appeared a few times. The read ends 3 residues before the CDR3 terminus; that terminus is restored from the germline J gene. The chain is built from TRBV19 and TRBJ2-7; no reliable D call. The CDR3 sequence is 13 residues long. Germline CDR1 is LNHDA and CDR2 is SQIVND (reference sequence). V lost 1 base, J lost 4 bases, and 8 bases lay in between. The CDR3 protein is CASSIALRYEQYF. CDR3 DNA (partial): TGTGCCAGTAGTATAGCATTGCGATACGAG. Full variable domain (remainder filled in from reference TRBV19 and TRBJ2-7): DGGITQSPKYLFRKEGQNVTLSCEQNLNHDAMYWYRQDPGQGLRLIYYSQIVNDFQKGDIAEGYSVSREKKESFPLTVTSAQKNPTAFYLCASSIALRYEQYFGPGTRLTVT.